This is a list of T cell receptor beta chains from one sample in a study of blood T cell repertoires in COVID-19. The data were produced by immunoSEQ multiplex PCR, yet TCRdb's version contains in-frame clones alone and is incomplete. The repertoire holds around 300,000 clones, with 80% to 95% as singletons. The sequenced material came from peripheral blood. All receptors derive from a woman aged 25-40 years with COVID-19, enrolled during active disease. Both conserved end residues are part of each CDR3. Fields, in order: J gene, D gene, clone size, V gene, CDR3 protein, CDR3 DNA. The D gene is left open where the match is weak. Clone sizes are given selectively: once, few, many, or a class where the clone is expanded.

>TRBJ2-3|-|-|TRBV5-1
CASSLGQTSTDTQYF
TGCGCCAGCAGCTTGGGACAGACTAGCACAGATACGCAGTATTTT
>TRBJ1-3|TRBD1|once|TRBV9
CASSVARGLAGNTIYF
TGTGCCAGCAGCGTAGCCAGGGGGCTAGCGGGAAACACCATATATTTT
>TRBJ2-7|-|-|TRBV9
CASSVGVGEQYF
TGTGCCAGCAGCGTGGGAGTTGGCGAGCAGTACTTC
>TRBJ1-2|TRBD1|once|TRBV18
CASSPLGQGAFDGYTF
TGTGCCAGCTCACCACTGGGGCAGGGGGCTTTTGATGGCTACACCTTC
>TRBJ1-2|TRBD1|-|TRBV2
CASSRTGDYGYTF
TGTGCCAGCAGTAGGACAGGGGACTATGGCTACACCTTC
>TRBJ2-1|-|-|TRBV6-5
CASSYSPTSADEQFF
TGTGCCAGCAGTTACTCCCCGACTAGTGCCGATGAGCAGTTCTTC
>TRBJ2-5|TRBD2|-|TRBV9
CASSPRGSGLGETQYF
TGTGCCAGCAGCCCGCGTGGTAGCGGGTTGGGAGAGACCCAGTACTTC
>TRBJ1-3|-|-|TRBV6-5
CASSLDSSSGNTIYF
TGTGCCAGCAGCCTCGACAGCTCCTCTGGAAACACCATATATTTT
>TRBJ2-2|-|-|TRBV6-5
CASSYSWGEAQGELFF
TGTGCCAGCAGTTACTCCTGGGGGGAGGCCCAGGGGGAGCTGTTTTTT
>TRBJ2-7|TRBD2|-|TRBV5-1
CASSLPGTSGRGHEQYF
TGCGCCAGCAGCTTGCCCGGCACTAGCGGGAGGGGCCACGAGCAGTACTTC
>TRBJ1-1|-|-|TRBV28
CASSLFRDRTEAFF
TGTGCCAGCAGTTTATTCAGGGATAGGACTGAAGCTTTCTTT
>TRBJ1-5|-|once|TRBV6-1
CASSEALGSFNQPQHF
TGTGCCAGCAGTGAAGCGCTGGGCTCCTTTAATCAGCCCCAGCATTTT
>TRBJ1-2|-|-|TRBV19
CASAPRRTYGYTF
TGTGCCAGTGCCCCGAGGAGGACCTATGGCTACACCTTC
>TRBJ1-2|-|-|TRBV29-1
CSVAIQANYGYTF
TGCAGCGTTGCTATACAGGCTAACTATGGCTACACCTTC
>TRBJ2-1|TRBD2|-|TRBV5-1
CASSFPAGGRDNEQFF
TGCGCCAGCAGCTTCCCAGCGGGAGGGCGTGACAATGAGCAGTTCTTC
>TRBJ1-4|TRBD1|-|TRBV7-9
CASSLSLTGEGEKLFF
TGTGCCAGCAGCTTATCTTTGACAGGGGAGGGTGAAAAACTGTTTTTT
>TRBJ2-6|TRBD1|-|TRBV13
CASSPVGTGLSGANVLTF
TGTGCCAGCAGCCCAGTCGGGACAGGGCTTTCTGGGGCCAACGTCCTGACTTTC
>TRBJ1-4|-|few|TRBV5-1
CASSPAGTTYEKLFF
TGCGCCAGCAGCCCTGCCGGGACAACTTATGAAAAACTGTTTTTT
>TRBJ2-1|-|-|TRBV11-2
CASSLARGPYNEQFF
TGTGCCAGCAGCTTAGCGAGAGGGCCCTACAATGAGCAGTTCTTC
>TRBJ2-1|TRBD1|-|TRBV4-1
CASSPFLGGQEDDEQFF
TGCGCCAGCAGCCCATTCTTAGGGGGACAGGAGGATGATGAGCAGTTCTTC
>TRBJ2-5|-|-|TRBV27
CAREGQETQYF
TGTGCCAGGGAGGGCCAAGAGACCCAGTACTTC
>TRBJ1-1|-|-|TRBV28
CASRDTLDTEAFF
TGTGCCAGCCGGGACACTCTCGACACTGAAGCTTTCTTT
>TRBJ1-1|-|-|TRBV6-5
CASSPPVSRNTEAFF
TGTGCCAGCAGCCCCCCAGTATCAAGGAACACTGAAGCTTTCTTT
>TRBJ1-1|-|-|TRBV6-5
CASSYRVRNTEAFF
TGTGCCAGCAGTTACCGCGTACGGAACACTGAAGCTTTCTTT
>TRBJ1-5|-|-|TRBV6-1
CASSERGLGYSNQPQHF
TGTGCCAGCAGTGAAAGGGGGTTGGGGTATAGCAATCAGCCCCAGCATTTT
>TRBJ2-1|TRBD2|-|TRBV9
CASSVVSSGRNEQFF
TGTGCCAGCAGCGTAGTGTCTAGCGGGAGGAATGAGCAGTTCTTC
>TRBJ1-6|-|-|TRBV9
CASSVSGQPNSPLHF
TGTGCCAGCAGCGTATCCGGACAGCCGAATTCACCCCTCCACTTT
>TRBJ1-5|-|-|TRBV28
CASSPSVWQPQHF
TGTGCCAGCAGTCCGTCGGTCTGGCAGCCCCAGCATTTT
>TRBJ2-5|-|-|TRBV19
CASSSGSGIRIETQYF
TGTGCCAGTAGTTCGGGCAGCGGAATACGAATAGAGACCCAGTACTTC
>TRBJ2-3|-|-|TRBV7-2
CASSLVLAVGNTQYF
TGTGCCAGCAGCTTAGTTCTCGCGGTCGGGAATACGCAGTATTTT
>TRBJ1-5|-|-|TRBV28
CASSLWQGGSNQPQHF
TGTGCCAGCAGTTTATGGCAGGGCGGTAGCAATCAGCCCCAGCATTTT
>TRBJ1-2|-|-|TRBV7-3
CASSSRQATNYGYTF
TGTGCCAGCAGCTCCAGACAGGCCACCAACTATGGCTACACCTTC
>TRBJ1-1|TRBD1|-|TRBV29-1
CSGAGGIDTEAFF
TGCAGCGGGGCAGGGGGCATAGACACTGAAGCTTTCTTT
>TRBJ2-7|TRBD1|once|TRBV28
CASRPPGQGYEQYF
TGTGCCAGCAGACCTCCGGGACAGGGGTACGAGCAGTACTTC
>TRBJ2-5|TRBD2|-|TRBV5-4
CASSAVGLAEETQYF
TGTGCCAGCAGCGCCGTCGGGCTAGCGGAAGAGACCCAGTACTTC
>TRBJ2-7|TRBD2|-|TRBV5-1
CASHTGTSGTALYEQYF
TGCGCCAGTCATACAGGGACTAGCGGTACCGCGCTCTACGAGCAGTACTTC
>TRBJ2-2|-|-|TRBV19
CASYRGGNTGELFF
TGTGCCAGTTACAGGGGAGGGAACACCGGGGAGCTGTTTTTT
>TRBJ2-5|TRBD2|-|TRBV5-1
CASSLEVAGTQYF
TGCGCCAGCAGCTTGGAAGTAGCGGGAACCCAGTACTTC
>TRBJ2-5|-|once|TRBV5-6
CASSYGTSGFETQYF
TGTGCCAGCAGCTATGGGACTTCGGGATTCGAGACCCAGTACTTC
>TRBJ1-2|TRBD1|once|TRBV4-1
CASSQGQGHYGYTF
TGCGCCAGCAGCCAAGGACAGGGCCACTATGGCTACACCTTC
>TRBJ2-3|-|-|TRBV28
CASSPRWRGLLDTQYF
TGTGCCAGCAGCCCACGCTGGCGGGGCCTTCTCGATACGCAGTATTTT
>TRBJ1-2|TRBD1|-|TRBV18
CASSKAGQGMGYGYTF
TGTGCCAGCTCAAAAGCTGGACAGGGGATGGGCTATGGCTACACCTTC
>TRBJ2-2|TRBD2|-|TRBV29-1
CSGGLAGTGELFF
TGCAGCGGCGGACTAGCGGGGACCGGGGAGCTGTTTTTT
>TRBJ1-2|TRBD1|-|TRBV2
CASRGDRGYGYTF
TGTGCCAGCAGAGGGGACAGGGGATATGGCTACACCTTC
>TRBJ1-2|-|-|TRBV7-2
CASSWDRDIFYGYTF
TGTGCCAGCAGCTGGGACCGGGACATCTTCTATGGCTACACCTTC
>TRBJ2-7|-|-|TRBV11-2
CASSSPAGTPDLYEQYF
TGTGCCAGCAGCTCCCCCGCCGGGACACCAGATTTGTACGAGCAGTACTTC
>TRBJ1-2|-|-|TRBV2
CASSLNRESGYTF
TGTGCCAGCAGCCTAAACAGGGAGAGCGGCTACACCTTC
>TRBJ2-3|TRBD2|once|TRBV7-3
CASSPLGGNTDTQYF
TGTGCCAGCAGCCCATTGGGAGGGAACACAGATACGCAGTATTTT
>TRBJ2-1|-|-|TRBV10-3
CAISESTGVTYNEQFF
TGTGCCATCAGTGAGTCGACGGGAGTTACCTACAATGAGCAGTTCTTC
>TRBJ2-5|-|-|TRBV30
CAWSVLTGRETQYF
TGTGCCTGGAGTGTCCTTACAGGGCGAGAGACCCAGTACTTC
>TRBJ1-2|-|once|TRBV29-1
CSVEKSTGMKRGNYGYTF
TGCAGCGTTGAAAAGTCTACAGGAATGAAGCGGGGGAACTATGGCTACACCTTC
>TRBJ1-1|TRBD1|-|TRBV7-3
CASSFTGGAGNTEAFF
TGTGCCAGCAGCTTTACAGGGGGCGCAGGAAACACTGAAGCTTTCTTT
>TRBJ2-2|-|once|TRBV28
CASSLDTGHGGELFF
TGTGCCAGCAGTTTAGACACAGGACATGGAGGGGAGCTGTTTTTT
>TRBJ1-1|-|-|TRBV11-2
CASSLINTEAFF
TGTGCCAGCAGCTTAATAAACACTGAAGCTTTCTTT
>TRBJ2-1|-|-|TRBV14
CASSHRERGSYNEQFF
TGTGCCAGCAGCCATCGGGAACGGGGATCCTACAATGAGCAGTTCTTC